The 22 T cell receptor beta chains given below trace back to one sample, sequenced in a study of CD8 T cells in ankylosing spondylitis. No antigen is known for these receptors. MiXCR was run by TCRdb on the 5' RACE reads, yielding one entry per CDR3 protein. The sample has more than 600,000 distinct CDR3 sequences, 19% seen once. Overall study findings and caveats: Characteristic of ankylosing spondylitis blood, it appeared, was a TCR beta motif comprising fewer than 10 highly homologous variants.

Sequences were obtained from blood, either unsorted or a sorted T cell fraction (not recorded which). These receptors were obtained from a male donor with ankylosing spondylitis.

This clonotype was recorded at least ten times. The chain links TRBV7-9 to TRBJ2-1; D is possibly TRBD1 (6 bases). Looked up from germline, CDR1 is SEHNR and CDR2 is FQNEAQ (reference sequence). The CDR3 totals 14 residues. Trimming took 0 bases from V and 5 from J, leaving 8 bases between them. The CDR3: CASSLAQGHNEQFF. The DNA of the CDR3 is TGTGCCAGCAGCTTAGCACAGGGTCACAATGAGCAGTTCTTC.

This clonotype showed up just a few times. The rearrangement joins TRBV4-1 to TRBJ2-7; TRBD2 matches at 15 bases. Per germline, CDR1 MGHRA and CDR2 YSYEKL. The CDR3 consists of 18 residues. After removal of 3 bases from V and 5 bases from J, the junction contained 11 bases not matched to a gene. CDR3 bases: TGCGCCAGCAGCCAGGAACCACCTGGGACTAGCGGGAGGAACGAGCAGTACTTC. Translation gives CASSQEPPGTSGRNEQYF.

The gene calls are TRBV20-1 and TRBJ1-2; 10 bases map to TRBD1. CDR1 is DFQATT and CDR2 is SNEGSKA in the germline V gene (reference sequence). J gave up 2 bases and V 4 bases, and 4 bases lay outside the gene matches. This CDR3 has 14 amino acids. CDR3 loop: CSATTGQGNYGYTF. The CDR3, as DNA: TGCAGTGCTACTACGGGACAGGGGAACTATGGCTACACCTTC.

This clonotype was detected a few times. V and J are TRBV12-5 and TRBJ2-7, with no clear D. The germline V and J ends were trimmed by 2 bases and 1 base, with 12 bases remaining between them. This CDR3 has 15 residues. Germline lookup yields CDR1 LGHNT and CDR2 FRNRAP. For the CDR3, the DNA is TGTGCTAGTGGTTTGCCCCCTAGTCTATCCTACGAGCAGTACTTC. Translated: CASGLPPSLSYEQYF. The variable domain in full, completed from reference TRBV12-5 and TRBJ2-7, reads DARVTQTPRHKVTEMGQEVTMRCQPILGHNTVFWYRQTMMQGLELLAYFRNRAPLDDSGMPKDRFSAEMPDATLATLKIQPSEPRDSAVYFCASGLPPSLSYEQYFGPGTRLTVT.

Regarding this clonotype: The junction departs from germline at one end; a sequencing error may be responsible. The genes are TRBV7-9 and TRBJ1-2; 8 bases are shared with TRBD1. CDR3 length: 14 amino acids. Germline-derived CDR1 and CDR2 are SEHNR and FQNEAQ (reference sequence). DNA for the CDR3: TGTGCCAGCAGCTCCTCAGGGGGCCCCTATCGCTACACCTTC. It yields the protein CASSSSGGPYRYTF. Full variable domain (rest looked up from reference TRBV7-9 and TRBJ1-2): DTGVSQNPRHKITKRGQNVTFRCDPISEHNRLYWYRQTLGQGPEFLTYFQNEAQLEKSRLLSDRFSAERPKGSFSTLEIQRTEQGDSAMYLCASSSSGGPYRYTFGSGTRLTVV.

This clonotype occurred a few times. V gene TRBV29-1 combines with J gene TRBJ1-2; tentative D call: TRBD1 (5 bases). The germline V gene has CDR1 SQVTM and CDR2 ANQGSEA. This CDR3 comprises 11 residues. V was pared by 0 bases and J by 7 bases, with 6 bases between. This CDR3 reads CSVEDRVGYTF. The CDR3, as DNA: TGCAGCGTTGAAGACAGGGTTGGCTACACCTTC.

This clonotype was recorded once. CDR3 region: CASSEWQGFGYTF. The CDR3 nucleotides are TGTGCCAGCAGTGAGTGGCAGGGGTTCGGCTACACCTTC. This sequence joins TRBV2 and TRBJ1-2, with D possibly being TRBD1 (6 bases). Germline CDR1 SNHLY, CDR2 FYNNEI. The V end was cut by 3 bases, the J end by 8 bases, with 13 bases between. The CDR3 is made up of 13 amino acids.

The chain links TRBV6-1 to TRBJ1-1; D remains ambiguous. The CDR3 is 13 amino acids. The V gene's germline CDR1 is MNHNS and CDR2 SASEGT. With 6 bases removed from V and 4 bases from J, the gap between germline ends came to 12 bases. The CDR3 bases are TGTGCCAGCAGGGGCCGAGGGATCACTGAAGCTTTCTTT. This sequence encodes CASRGRGITEAFF.

The chain links TRBV4-2 to TRBJ2-1; D call uncertain. V was shortened by 4 bases and J by 3 bases, with 7 bases between the two germline ends. From germline, CDR1 is LGHNA and CDR2 YNFKEQ. The CDR3 loop spans 13 amino acids. The CDR3 DNA reads as TGTGCCAGCAGCCCCAAGGTCTACAATGAGCAGTTCTTC. It specifies CASSPKVYNEQFF.

This clonotype was seen once. The chain is built from TRBV12-3 or TRBV12-4 and TRBJ1-3, with D possibly being TRBD1 (5 bases). The CDR3 has 13 amino acids. V was cut by 6 bases and J by 5 bases, with 11 bases left in between. The CDR3 DNA is TGTGCCAGCAGCTCAGGGTACCGAAACACCATATATTTT. It translates to CASSSGYRNTIYF.

The chain uses TRBV18 and TRBJ2-7, with D tentatively TRBD1 or TRBD2 (5 bases each). The V and J ends lost 0 bases and 6 bases respectively, with 15 bases between them. This CDR3 spans 15 amino acids. Germline V gene data show CDR1 as KGHSH and CDR2 as LQKENI. Here the CDR3 reads CASSPPLATGAEQYF. The CDR3 DNA sequence: TGTGCCAGCTCACCACCGCTAGCCACAGGTGCCGAGCAGTACTTC.

This clonotype was counted a few times. The genes are TRBV29-1 and TRBJ2-2, with TRBD2 matching over 7 bases. CDR3 length equals 15 residues. Losses at the gene ends were 3 bases for V and 3 bases for J; bases not matched to a gene: 7. Germline V gene sequence: CDR1 SQVTM, CDR2 ANQGSEA. For the CDR3, the DNA is TGCAGCGTTGATACCGGGGGGTACGACACCGGGGAGCTGTTTTTT. Residues: CSVDTGGYDTGELFF.

This clonotype was seen only a few times. The chain recombines TRBV10-3 with TRBJ1-6; D unclear. Trimming shortened V by 2 bases and J by 0 bases, and 2 bases separated the two germline ends. CDR3 length equals 14 residues. Germline V gives CDR1 ENHRY, CDR2 SYGVKD. The CDR3 DNA follows: TGTGCCATCAGTGAGGACTCCTATAATTCACCCCTCCACTTT. Protein product: CAISEDSYNSPLHF.

This clonotype has more than one count but fewer than ten. The chain carries TRBV20-1 and TRBJ2-1, with TRBD2 identical over 11 bases. The V and J ends lost 3 bases and 3 bases, in that order; junction bases with no gene match: 7. The length of the CDR3 is 16 residues. Germline V CDR1 and CDR2: DFQATT, SNEGSKA (reference sequence). The CDR3 is CSARTLAGGHYNEQFF. The CDR3 nucleotides read TGCAGTGCTAGGACCCTAGCGGGGGGCCACTACAATGAGCAGTTCTTC.

This clonotype was seen a handful of times. The chain joins TRBV20-1 to TRBJ2-3, with 7 bases fitting TRBD1. Germline CDR1 and CDR2: DFQATT and SNEGSKA (reference sequence). The CDR3 is 16 amino acids. V was pared by 0 bases and J by 2 bases, with 8 bases of the junction left unmatched. For the CDR3, the DNA is TGCAGTGCTAGAGATATCACAGGGGCCCTCACAGATACGCAGTATTTT. This codes for CSARDITGALTDTQYF.

This clonotype occurred a few times. This chain uses TRBV14 with TRBJ2-7; D ambiguous. This CDR3 has 14 residues. The V gene lost 6 bases and the J gene lost 0 bases, with 12 bases spanning the gap. Germline V gene lookup returns CDR1 SGHDN and CDR2 FVKESK. CDR3 residues: CASRDGSSSYEQYF. CDR3 DNA sequence: TGTGCCAGCAGGGACGGTTCAAGCTCCTACGAGCAGTACTTC.

The chain carries TRBV5-1 and TRBJ1-4; D is perhaps TRBD1 (6 bases). There are 14 residues in the CDR3. Germline CDR1 reads SGHRS; CDR2 reads YFSETQ. Trimming took 4 bases from V and 7 from J, leaving 14 bases between them. For the CDR3, the DNA is TGCGCCAGCAGCCAACGGGGGCCCAGTGAAAAACTGTTTTTT. Protein: CASSQRGPSEKLFF.

This clonotype was recorded a few times. V is TRBV19 and J is TRBJ2-4; 9 bases are a match to TRBD1. In germline, CDR1 is LNHDA, CDR2 SQIVND (reference sequence). CDR3 length: 15 amino acids. V lost 5 bases and J lost 7; bases outside the gene matches: 9. The CDR3 DNA sequence: TGTGCCAGTAGTCCCGGGACAGGGATGGCGAACATTCAGTACTTC. It translates to CASSPGTGMANIQYF.

The genes are TRBV7-2 and TRBJ2-5; 7 bases line up with TRBD2. V was pared by 2 bases and J by 4 bases, with 7 bases of the junction left unmatched. The CDR3 runs 15 residues. Germline CDR1 SGHTA, CDR2 FQGNSA. The DNA for the CDR3 is TGTGCCAGCAGCTTACCTAGCGGAGTCTCAGAGACCCAGTACTTC. Its protein product is CASSLPSGVSETQYF.

The genes are TRBV18 and TRBJ2-1; TRBD1 aligns across 7 bases. This CDR3 has 14 amino acids. The V gene end was trimmed by 7 bases and the J gene end by 2 bases; junction bases not matched to a gene: 5. Germline lookup yields CDR1 KGHSH and CDR2 LQKENI. The CDR3 region is CASLRGQTYNEQFF. In nucleotides, the CDR3 is TGTGCCAGCTTGAGGGGACAGACCTACAATGAGCAGTTCTTC. Together with reference TRBV18 and TRBJ2-1, the CDR3 gives the full variable domain: NAGVMQNPRHLVRRRGQEARLRCSPMKGHSHVYWYRQLPEEGLKFMVYLQKENIIDESGMPKERFSAEFPKEGPSILRIQQVVRGDSAAYFCASLRGQTYNEQFFGPGTRLTVL.

This clonotype was counted between two and nine times. J is TRBJ2-7 and V is TRBV5-1; 11 positions match TRBD2. From germline, CDR1 is SGHRS and CDR2 YFSETQ. Trimming cost V 4 bases and J 4 bases; bases outside gene matches: 7. This CDR3 region has 15 residues. The CDR3 nucleotides are TGCGCCAGCAGCCTCCTTACTAGCGGGAGTTACGAGCAGTACTTC. Its translation: CASSLLTSGSYEQYF.

A few counts support this clonotype. The rearrangement uses TRBV25-1 and TRBJ1-3; no definite D call. Trimming pared 4 bases from V and 0 bases from J, leaving 16 bases between. The CDR3 sequence is 17 residues long. Germline assignment: CDR1 MGHDK and CDR2 SYGVNS. The CDR3 reads CASSADLDPDSGNTIYF. The CDR3 nucleotides are TGTGCCAGCAGTGCAGACCTGGACCCTGACTCTGGAAACACCATATATTTT.